The TCR beta chain under discussion was sequenced for a study of early T cells in non-severe SARS-CoV-2 infection. Trimming took 5 bases from V and 2 from J, leaving 8 bases between them. The germline V gene has CDR1 SGHTA and CDR2 FQGNSA. CDR3 length: 13 amino acids. One entry per CDR3 protein results from TCRdb running MiXCR on the 5' RACE reads. The table records 35,000 to 45,000 distinct CDR3 sequences, approximately 6.6% of them present only once. The sample in question was whole blood, obtained at baseline. The source is an adult who was a healthcare worker with PCR-confirmed SARS-CoV-2 infection or an uninfected control (not recorded which). V usage is TRBV7-2 and J usage is TRBJ2-3; no reliable D call. The CDR3 sequence: CASSPSYTDTQYF. For the CDR3, the DNA is TGTGCCAGCAGCCCGTCCTACACAGATACGCAGTATTTT.